This TCR beta chain appears in the sequencing data of a study of OX40 agonist ivuxolimab in advanced cancers. General study results and limits: Some patients without response likewise showed low normalized clonal expansion.

On this clone itself: Its antigen remains unknown.

Sequencing was performed with immunoSEQ multiplex PCR; in TCRdb, only in-frame clones are kept and a portion is missing. The sample yields under 90,000 clones, roughly nine tenths seen once. This receptor was obtained from an adult with an advanced solid tumor such as melanoma, head and neck, liver or kidney cancer. The source material was CD4+ or CD8+ T cells sorted from blood, sampled in a trial of the OX40 agonist ivuxolimab.

The CDR3 DNA follows: TGCGCCAGCAGCTTTCAGACAGACTACAATGAGCAGTTCTTC. It translates to CASSFQTDYNEQFF. The chain recombines TRBV5-1 with TRBJ2-1; a possible D gene is TRBD1 (5 bases). Germline V CDR1 and CDR2: SGHRS, YFSETQ. Trimming took 2 bases from V and 3 from J, leaving 9 bases between them. This CDR3 region has 14 residues.